In its sample, the clone carrying this T cell receptor (beta chain) was seen many times. Its ends do not fully match the called genes, so a read error is possible. The sample belongs to a study of T cells after yellow fever vaccination. TCRdb recomputed calls from the 5' RACE reads with MiXCR, one row per CDR3 protein. The table includes a few hundred thousand distinct CDR3 sequences, over 10% detected once. The CDR3 spans 11 residues. The V gene is TRBV23-1, the J gene TRBJ2-7; 8 positions match TRBD2. TRBV23-1 is labeled an ORF, and its function is uncertain. This clonotype was obtained from a man aged 25-45 years who received the YFV17D yellow fever vaccine. This specimen consisted of CD4+ T cells sorted from PBMCs, obtained 45 days after the yellow fever booster vaccination. CDR3 nucleotides: TGCGCCAGCAGTCTAACCGGGACTAGACACTTC. It codes for CASSLTGTRHF.